These 2 T cell receptor beta chains came from one sample sequenced in a study of T cell responses to AZD1222 COVID-19 vaccine (dated by TCRdb to the early 2020s). The library was built by means of the immunoSEQ multiplex PCR assay. TCRdb obtained this table from immuneACCESS and retained in-frame rearrangements with V and J assigned. These tables miss some clones; where compared with another copy, unresolved V genes account for less than half of the shortfall, and the remainder is unexplained. The table for this sample lists roughly 180,000 clones; about 86% of them were counted only once. Approximately 0.49% of the sample rests with the top ten. The sample's time point label, decoded: baseline before first vaccination. The source material was peripheral blood, sampled on day 0 of AZD1222 vaccination. These receptors came from an adult in good health.

The CDR3 nucleotides are TGTGCCAGCAGTTTGGACAGGGGGTCGACTGAAGCTTTCTTT. Translating it yields CASSLDRGSTEAFF. This chain joins TRBV27 and TRBJ1-1, with TRBD1 matching 10 bases. This CDR3 region has 14 residues. The V and J ends lost 3 bases and 5 bases, in that order; junction bases with no gene match: 3. Germline CDR1 is MNHEY and CDR2 is SMNVEV (reference sequence).

The V gene is TRBV7-9, the J gene TRBJ1-1, with D possibly TRBD1 on 5 matching bases. CDR1 is SEHNR and CDR2 is FQNEAQ in the germline V gene (reference sequence). The V end lost 6 bases, the J end lost 5 bases, and 22 bases lay between the germline ends. The CDR3 consists of 16 residues. CDR3 in DNA: TGTGCCAGCAGTTCCGGGACTCATAACCGGGTGACTGAAGCTTTCTTT. Residues: CASSSGTHNRVTEAFF.